Listed below are T cell receptor beta chains from one sample, sequenced in a study of molecular identifiers for immune sequencing clone quantification. From the PCR reads, TCRdb called clonotypes with MiXCR, one entry per CDR3 protein. The sample includes approximately 550,000 distinct CDR3 sequences, roughly 25% of them seen just once. The sample consisted of naive CD8+ T cells from blood, with Jurkat cell RNA spiked in. The receptors stem from a human donor in good health. Some libraries in this study had Jurkat cell RNA spiked in. Each CDR3 is given with its conserved first and last residue. The D gene is left open where the match is weak. Size is stated for part of the rows, as once, few or many counts, or as a class when the clone is expanded.

clone_size: many
j_call: TRBJ2-1
cdr3_length: 13
d_call: -
v_call: TRBV4-1
cdr3_aa: CASSQGVWNEQFF
cdr3_nt: TGCGCCAGCAGCCAAGGGGTCTGGAATGAGCAGTTCTTC

clone_size: -
j_call: TRBJ1-2
cdr3_length: 13
d_call: -
v_call: TRBV20-1
cdr3_aa: CSASLWGEYGYTF
cdr3_nt: TGCAGTGCTAGTTTGTGGGGGGAGTATGGCTACACCTTC

clone_size: -
j_call: TRBJ2-2
cdr3_length: 16
d_call: -
v_call: TRBV27
cdr3_aa: CASSLADSTNTGELFF
cdr3_nt: TGTGCCAGCAGTTTAGCCGACAGTACGAACACCGGGGAGCTGTTTTTT

clone_size: few
j_call: TRBJ1-3
cdr3_length: 15
d_call: -
v_call: TRBV7-8
cdr3_aa: CASSRYGGAGNTIYF
cdr3_nt: TGTGCCAGCAGCCGATATGGAGGTGCAGGAAACACCATATATTTT

clone_size: -
j_call: TRBJ2-1
cdr3_length: 13
d_call: -
v_call: TRBV29-1
cdr3_aa: CSVEGTVPAEQFF
cdr3_nt: TGCAGCGTTGAAGGGACAGTACCGGCTGAGCAGTTCTTC

clone_size: many
j_call: TRBJ1-5
cdr3_length: 14
d_call: -
v_call: TRBV6-5
cdr3_aa: CATSGTPGGQPQHF
cdr3_nt: TGTGCCACGTCCGGGACCCCCGGTGGTCAGCCCCAGCATTTT

clone_size: few
j_call: TRBJ2-3
cdr3_length: 16
d_call: TRBD2
v_call: TRBV6-2/TRBV6-3
cdr3_aa: CASSYMVGSGEDTQYF
cdr3_nt: TGTGCCAGCAGTTACATGGTTGGTAGCGGGGAAGATACGCAGTATTTT

clone_size: -
j_call: TRBJ1-1
cdr3_length: 16
d_call: -
v_call: TRBV2
cdr3_aa: CASSQSGGLLNTEAFF
cdr3_nt: TGTGCCAGCAGCCAGAGCGGTGGACTGTTGAACACTGAAGCTTTCTTT

clone_size: -
j_call: TRBJ2-7
cdr3_length: 14
d_call: TRBD1
v_call: TRBV19
cdr3_aa: CASSMGQGGIEQYF
cdr3_nt: TGTGCCAGTAGTATGGGACAGGGGGGAATCGAGCAGTACTTC

clone_size: many
j_call: TRBJ2-7
cdr3_length: 12
d_call: TRBD2
v_call: TRBV29-1
cdr3_aa: CSVEGLAGEQYF
cdr3_nt: TGCAGCGTTGAGGGACTAGCGGGGGAGCAGTACTTC

clone_size: -
j_call: TRBJ2-4
cdr3_length: 21
d_call: -
v_call: TRBV7-2
cdr3_aa: CASGSSGLGPELLSAKNIQYF
cdr3_nt: TGTGCCAGCGGCTCAAGCGGGTTAGGTCCAGAACTTTTATCAGCCAAAAACATTCAGTACTTC

clone_size: few
j_call: TRBJ2-1
cdr3_length: 16
d_call: TRBD1
v_call: TRBV11-3
cdr3_aa: CASSFSRDRAYNEQFF
cdr3_nt: TGTGCCAGCAGCTTCTCCCGGGACAGGGCATACAATGAGCAGTTCTTC

clone_size: many
j_call: TRBJ2-3
cdr3_length: 16
d_call: TRBD2
v_call: TRBV4-3
cdr3_aa: CASSQGVAGGRLAQYF
cdr3_nt: TGCGCCAGCAGCCAAGGGGTAGCGGGGGGGCGACTTGCGCAGTATTTT

clone_size: -
j_call: TRBJ1-3
cdr3_length: 16
d_call: -
v_call: TRBV16
cdr3_aa: CASSQSRYSSGNTIYF
cdr3_nt: TGTGCCAGCAGCCAATCTCGGTACAGCTCTGGAAACACCATATATTTT

clone_size: few
j_call: TRBJ2-6
cdr3_length: 15
d_call: -
v_call: TRBV5-4
cdr3_aa: CASSSGDSGANVLTF
cdr3_nt: TGTGCCAGCAGCTCAGGGGACTCTGGGGCCAACGTCCTGACTTTC

clone_size: few
j_call: TRBJ2-3
cdr3_length: 15
d_call: -
v_call: TRBV11-2
cdr3_aa: CASSPVPIRTDTQYF
cdr3_nt: TGTGCCAGCAGCCCCGTCCCGATACGCACAGATACGCAGTATTTT

clone_size: many
j_call: TRBJ2-5
cdr3_length: 11
d_call: -
v_call: TRBV29-1
cdr3_aa: CSVAHSGQQYF
cdr3_nt: TGCAGCGTCGCACACTCAGGTCAACAGTACTTC

clone_size: few
j_call: TRBJ2-7
cdr3_length: 17
d_call: TRBD2
v_call: TRBV27
cdr3_aa: CASSSGLAGLGPYEQYF
cdr3_nt: TGTGCCAGCAGTTCGGGACTAGCGGGATTAGGTCCCTACGAGCAGTACTTC

clone_size: -
j_call: TRBJ2-3
cdr3_length: 16
d_call: TRBD2
v_call: TRBV6-4
cdr3_aa: CASRQRSGRAGGTQYF
cdr3_nt: TGTGCCAGCAGACAAAGGAGCGGGAGGGCAGGAGGTACGCAGTATTTT

clone_size: many
j_call: TRBJ2-2
cdr3_length: 15
d_call: -
v_call: TRBV27
cdr3_aa: CASSEIGVDTGELFF
cdr3_nt: TGTGCCAGCAGTGAGATAGGTGTGGACACCGGGGAGCTGTTTTTT

clone_size: many
j_call: TRBJ2-3
cdr3_length: 14
d_call: -
v_call: TRBV10-3
cdr3_aa: CAISDPGETDTQYF
cdr3_nt: TGTGCCATCAGTGATCCGGGGGAGACAGATACGCAGTATTTT

clone_size: many
j_call: TRBJ2-7
cdr3_length: 13
d_call: -
v_call: TRBV4-1
cdr3_aa: CASSQEATYEQYF
cdr3_nt: TGCGCCAGCAGCCAAGAAGCTACCTACGAGCAGTACTTC

clone_size: many
j_call: TRBJ2-3
cdr3_length: 15
d_call: TRBD2
v_call: TRBV11-2
cdr3_aa: CASRPGLASTDTQYF
cdr3_nt: TGTGCCAGCAGACCGGGACTAGCGTCCACAGATACGCAGTATTTT

clone_size: -
j_call: TRBJ1-1
cdr3_length: 16
d_call: TRBD1
v_call: TRBV2
cdr3_aa: CASSEGFWDRGPGAFF
cdr3_nt: TGTGCCAGCAGTGAAGGGTTTTGGGACAGGGGGCCAGGAGCTTTCTTT

clone_size: -
j_call: TRBJ2-5
cdr3_length: 16
d_call: TRBD2
v_call: TRBV7-6
cdr3_aa: CASSSLAGGRQETQYF
cdr3_nt: TGTGCCAGCAGCTCCTTAGCGGGAGGCCGCCAAGAGACCCAGTACTTC

clone_size: few
j_call: TRBJ1-2
cdr3_length: 13
d_call: -
v_call: TRBV20-1
cdr3_aa: CSGYGTYNYGYTF
cdr3_nt: TGCAGTGGATACGGGACATATAACTATGGCTACACCTTC

clone_size: -
j_call: TRBJ2-1
cdr3_length: 14
d_call: -
v_call: TRBV12-3/TRBV12-4
cdr3_aa: CASSFSPRIDEQFF
cdr3_nt: TGTGCCAGCAGTTTTTCCCCGCGGATCGATGAGCAGTTCTTC

clone_size: few
j_call: TRBJ2-3
cdr3_length: 14
d_call: -
v_call: TRBV2
cdr3_aa: CASSELDFTDTQYF
cdr3_nt: TGTGCCAGCAGTGAACTCGATTTCACAGATACGCAGTATTTT

clone_size: few
j_call: TRBJ2-3
cdr3_length: 15
d_call: -
v_call: TRBV27
cdr3_aa: CASSLVLDSTDTQYF
cdr3_nt: TGTGCCAGCAGTTTGGTACTAGATAGCACAGATACGCAGTATTTT

clone_size: few
j_call: TRBJ2-5
cdr3_length: 15
d_call: TRBD1
v_call: TRBV3-1
cdr3_aa: CASSQAGQGLETQYF
cdr3_nt: TGTGCCAGCAGCCAAGCGGGACAGGGTCTAGAGACCCAGTACTTC

clone_size: -
j_call: TRBJ1-1
cdr3_length: 13
d_call: -
v_call: TRBV4-1
cdr3_aa: CASSQGTTPEAFF
cdr3_nt: TGCGCCAGCAGCCAAGGGACGACCCCCGAAGCTTTCTTT

clone_size: many
j_call: TRBJ2-6
cdr3_length: 18
d_call: -
v_call: TRBV6-5
cdr3_aa: CASSYSSPPGPGANVLTF
cdr3_nt: TGTGCCAGCAGTTACTCGTCCCCCCCAGGTCCTGGGGCCAACGTCCTGACTTTC

clone_size: -
j_call: TRBJ1-4
cdr3_length: 15
d_call: TRBD1
v_call: TRBV2
cdr3_aa: CASSNAGGPNEKLFF
cdr3_nt: TGTGCCAGCAGCAATGCAGGGGGACCAAATGAAAAACTGTTTTTT

clone_size: once
j_call: TRBJ2-5
cdr3_length: 15
d_call: -
v_call: TRBV7-9
cdr3_aa: CTSSLVEVSEGTQYF
cdr3_nt: TGTACCAGCAGCTTAGTAGAGGTCAGCGAGGGGACCCAGTACTTC

clone_size: many
j_call: TRBJ2-7
cdr3_length: 14
d_call: -
v_call: TRBV5-1
cdr3_aa: CASSLEASGDEQYF
cdr3_nt: TGCGCCAGCAGCTTGGAAGCCTCAGGGGACGAGCAGTACTTC

clone_size: -
j_call: TRBJ1-1
cdr3_length: 13
d_call: -
v_call: TRBV11-2
cdr3_aa: CASSPPGSPEAFF
cdr3_nt: TGTGCCAGCAGCCCCCCCGGTAGCCCTGAAGCTTTCTTT

clone_size: few
j_call: TRBJ2-7
cdr3_length: 13
d_call: -
v_call: TRBV4-3
cdr3_aa: CASSQFRGGEQYF
cdr3_nt: TGCGCCAGCAGCCAATTCAGAGGAGGCGAGCAGTACTTC

clone_size: -
j_call: TRBJ2-6
cdr3_length: 16
d_call: -
v_call: TRBV19
cdr3_aa: CASSIQKYSGANVLTF
cdr3_nt: TGTGCCAGTAGTATACAGAAATACTCTGGGGCCAACGTCCTGACTTTC

clone_size: -
j_call: TRBJ2-7
cdr3_length: 14
d_call: TRBD2
v_call: TRBV12-5
cdr3_aa: CASGLSGGSYEQYF
cdr3_nt: TGTGCTAGTGGTTTAAGCGGGGGCTCCTACGAGCAGTACTTC

clone_size: few
j_call: TRBJ2-2
cdr3_length: 15
d_call: -
v_call: TRBV7-9
cdr3_aa: CASSPGTKNTGELFF
cdr3_nt: TGTGCCAGCAGCCCTGGGACAAAGAACACCGGGGAGCTGTTTTTT

clone_size: -
j_call: TRBJ1-1
cdr3_length: 13
d_call: -
v_call: TRBV5-1
cdr3_aa: CPSSLDGGSEAFF
cdr3_nt: TGCCCCAGCAGCTTGGACGGGGGGAGTGAAGCTTTCTTT

clone_size: many
j_call: TRBJ2-7
cdr3_length: 14
d_call: -
v_call: TRBV19
cdr3_aa: CASSAGTRSYEQYF
cdr3_nt: TGTGCCAGTAGCGCGGGGACCAGGTCCTACGAGCAGTACTTC

clone_size: -
j_call: TRBJ2-3
cdr3_length: 13
d_call: -
v_call: TRBV10-1
cdr3_aa: CASSEDPTDTQYF
cdr3_nt: TGCGCCAGCAGTGAGGACCCCACAGATACGCAGTATTTT

clone_size: -
j_call: TRBJ2-7
cdr3_length: 15
d_call: TRBD1
v_call: TRBV4-1
cdr3_aa: CASSNRDSIPYEQYF
cdr3_nt: TGCGCCAGCAGCAACAGGGACAGCATCCCCTACGAGCAGTACTTC

clone_size: many
j_call: TRBJ2-7
cdr3_length: 13
d_call: -
v_call: TRBV20-1
cdr3_aa: CSARQALSYEQYF
cdr3_nt: TGCAGTGCCAGACAGGCTTTATCCTACGAGCAGTACTTC

clone_size: many
j_call: TRBJ2-7
cdr3_length: 14
d_call: -
v_call: TRBV12-3/TRBV12-4
cdr3_aa: CASSRPHRAHEQYF
cdr3_nt: TGTGCCAGCAGCCGCCCCCACAGGGCCCACGAGCAGTACTTC

clone_size: few
j_call: TRBJ2-2
cdr3_length: 16
d_call: TRBD2
v_call: TRBV3-1
cdr3_aa: CASSDRTSGYTGELFF
cdr3_nt: TGTGCCAGCAGCGACCGGACTAGCGGCTACACCGGGGAGCTGTTTTTT

clone_size: -
j_call: TRBJ1-4
cdr3_length: 13
d_call: -
v_call: TRBV7-9
cdr3_aa: CASRPPANEKLFF
cdr3_nt: TGTGCCAGCCGCCCGCCAGCTAATGAAAAACTGTTTTTT

clone_size: few
j_call: TRBJ1-4
cdr3_length: 15
d_call: -
v_call: TRBV2
cdr3_aa: CASSEKTALIEKLFF
cdr3_nt: TGTGCCAGCAGTGAAAAGACAGCTCTAATTGAAAAACTGTTTTTT

clone_size: -
j_call: TRBJ2-1
cdr3_length: 14
d_call: -
v_call: TRBV29-1
cdr3_aa: CSVERSLPPHEQFF
cdr3_nt: TGCAGCGTGGAGAGATCGCTTCCCCCGCATGAGCAGTTCTTC

clone_size: few
j_call: TRBJ2-4
cdr3_length: 11
d_call: -
v_call: TRBV11-2
cdr3_aa: CASRGDDNQYF
cdr3_nt: TGTGCCAGCAGGGGGGACGACAATCAGTACTTC

clone_size: -
j_call: TRBJ1-1
cdr3_length: 15
d_call: -
v_call: TRBV27
cdr3_aa: CASSLIQERTTEAFF
cdr3_nt: TGTGCCAGCAGTTTAATACAGGAAAGGACCACTGAAGCTTTCTTT

clone_size: many
j_call: TRBJ1-4
cdr3_length: 13
d_call: -
v_call: TRBV12-3/TRBV12-4
cdr3_aa: CASSFAGYEKLFF
cdr3_nt: TGTGCCAGCAGTTTTGCGGGGTATGAAAAACTGTTTTTT

clone_size: many
j_call: TRBJ1-1
cdr3_length: 13
d_call: -
v_call: TRBV7-2
cdr3_aa: CASSLGPYTEAFF
cdr3_nt: TGTGCCAGCAGCTTAGGGCCCTACACTGAAGCTTTCTTT

clone_size: -
j_call: TRBJ2-7
cdr3_length: 16
d_call: TRBD2
v_call: TRBV4-3
cdr3_aa: CARSPGLAGGPDEQYF
cdr3_nt: TGCGCCCGCAGCCCAGGCCTAGCGGGGGGCCCGGACGAGCAGTACTTC